These T cell receptor beta chains were read from a single sample in a study of CD8 T cells in ankylosing spondylitis. TCRdb independently ran MiXCR on the 5' RACE reads; one entry per CDR3 protein. This sample has approximately 110,000 distinct CDR3 sequences; 24% occur once, and the top ten carry around an eighth. Sequenced: synovial fluid, either unsorted or a sorted T cell fraction (not recorded which). All receptors come from a male donor with ankylosing spondylitis. The CDR3 runs from the conserved cysteine through the conserved F or W. The D gene is left open where the match is weak. Some rows mark clone size as missing; the rest say once, few, many or name a class of expanded clone.

CDR3aa: CASSQDSGRETQYF; CDR3nt: TGCGCCAGCAGCCAAGATTCAGGGAGGGAGACCCAGTACTTC; v_gene: TRBV4-1; d_gene: NA; abundance: few; j_gene: TRBJ2-5
CDR3aa: CASSGGQGGNQPQHF; CDR3nt: TGTGCCAGCAGTGGGGGACAGGGAGGCAATCAGCCCCAGCATTTT; v_gene: TRBV2; d_gene: TRBD1; abundance: NA; j_gene: TRBJ1-5
CDR3aa: CASSSGTGHQPQHF; CDR3nt: TGTGCCAGCAGCTCAGGGACAGGGCATCAGCCCCAGCATTTT; v_gene: TRBV7-8; d_gene: TRBD1; abundance: NA; j_gene: TRBJ1-5
CDR3aa: CASSVGGTMYEQYF; CDR3nt: TGTGCCAGCAGCGTAGGGGGGACTATGTACGAGCAGTACTTC; v_gene: TRBV9; d_gene: TRBD2; abundance: NA; j_gene: TRBJ2-7
CDR3aa: CASSLFGEAFF; CDR3nt: TGTGCCAGCAGTTTATTCGGAGAAGCTTTCTTT; v_gene: TRBV27; d_gene: NA; abundance: few; j_gene: TRBJ1-1
CDR3aa: CASSTAGAPYEQYF; CDR3nt: TGCGCCAGCAGCACGGCGGGGGCGCCCTACGAGCAGTACTTC; v_gene: TRBV5-1; d_gene: NA; abundance: many; j_gene: TRBJ2-7
CDR3aa: CASSRGRGRSSSYEQYF; CDR3nt: TGTGCCAGCAGCCGTGGACGGGGGCGGAGCAGCTCCTACGAGCAGTACTTC; v_gene: TRBV3-1; d_gene: NA; abundance: many; j_gene: TRBJ2-7
CDR3aa: CSVGSPSYEQYF; CDR3nt: TGCAGCGTTGGGTCTCCTAGTTACGAGCAGTACTTC; v_gene: TRBV29-1; d_gene: NA; abundance: few; j_gene: TRBJ2-7
CDR3aa: CSVRTGLAGVGDTQYF; CDR3nt: TGCAGCGTTAGAACCGGACTAGCGGGAGTAGGAGATACGCAGTATTTT; v_gene: TRBV29-1; d_gene: TRBD2; abundance: few; j_gene: TRBJ2-3
CDR3aa: CASSATGHQPQHF; CDR3nt: TGTGCCAGCAGTGCGACAGGGCATCAGCCCCAGCATTTT; v_gene: TRBV6-1; d_gene: TRBD1; abundance: NA; j_gene: TRBJ1-5
CDR3aa: CAINGQYNEQFF; CDR3nt: TGTGCCATCAATGGACAGTACAATGAGCAGTTCTTC; v_gene: TRBV10-3; d_gene: NA; abundance: many; j_gene: TRBJ2-1
CDR3aa: CASSARWEREKLFF; CDR3nt: TGTGCCAGCAGCGCTCGCTGGGAAAGGGAAAAACTGTTTTTT; v_gene: TRBV5-5; d_gene: NA; abundance: NA; j_gene: TRBJ1-4
CDR3aa: CASSPAGGNQPQHF; CDR3nt: TGTGCCAGCAGCCCTGCTGGGGGCAATCAGCCCCAGCATTTT; v_gene: TRBV6-1; d_gene: NA; abundance: few; j_gene: TRBJ1-5
CDR3aa: CASSQPQWGGGETQYF; CDR3nt: TGTGCCAGCAGCCAACCCCAGTGGGGAGGGGGAGAGACCCAGTACTTC; v_gene: TRBV3-1; d_gene: NA; abundance: NA; j_gene: TRBJ2-5
CDR3aa: CSARDWGTSGVRETQYF; CDR3nt: TGCAGTGCTAGAGACTGGGGGACTAGCGGAGTACGGGAGACCCAGTACTTC; v_gene: TRBV20-1; d_gene: TRBD2; abundance: few; j_gene: TRBJ2-5
CDR3aa: CASKGGAYTGELFF; CDR3nt: TGCGCTAGCAAGGGGGGCGCATACACCGGGGAGCTGTTTTTT; v_gene: TRBV23-1; d_gene: NA; abundance: NA; j_gene: TRBJ2-2
CDR3aa: CASSAFYGGGQETQYF; CDR3nt: TGTGCCAGCAGCGCGTTTTATGGGGGAGGGCAAGAGACCCAGTACTTC; v_gene: TRBV3-1; d_gene: TRBD2; abundance: NA; j_gene: TRBJ2-5
CDR3aa: CASAEYNEQFF; CDR3nt: TGTGCCAGCGCGGAGTACAATGAGCAGTTCTTC; v_gene: TRBV12-3/TRBV12-4; d_gene: NA; abundance: NA; j_gene: TRBJ2-1
CDR3aa: CATSSRLAGAETQYF; CDR3nt: TGTGCCACCAGCTCGAGACTAGCGGGAGCAGAGACCCAGTACTTC; v_gene: TRBV15; d_gene: TRBD2; abundance: NA; j_gene: TRBJ2-5